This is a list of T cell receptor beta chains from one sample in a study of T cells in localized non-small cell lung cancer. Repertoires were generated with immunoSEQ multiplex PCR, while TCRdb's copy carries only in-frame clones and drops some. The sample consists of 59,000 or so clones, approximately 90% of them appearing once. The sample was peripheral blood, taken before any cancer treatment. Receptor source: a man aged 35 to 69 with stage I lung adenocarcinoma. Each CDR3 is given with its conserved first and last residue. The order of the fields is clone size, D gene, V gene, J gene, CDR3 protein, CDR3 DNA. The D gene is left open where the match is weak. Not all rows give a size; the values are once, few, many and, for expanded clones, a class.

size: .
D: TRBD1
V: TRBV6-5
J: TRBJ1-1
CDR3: CASSYGTGMNTEAFF
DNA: TGTGCCAGCAGTTACGGGACAGGGATGAACACTGAAGCTTTCTTT

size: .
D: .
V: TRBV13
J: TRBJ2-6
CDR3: CASSLSSVANVLTF
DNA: TGTGCCAGCAGCTTAAGTTCGGTGGCCAACGTCCTGACTTTC

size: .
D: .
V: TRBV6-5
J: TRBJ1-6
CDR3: CASSTGNNSPLHF
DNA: TGTGCCAGCAGTACGGGGAATAATTCACCCCTCCACTTT

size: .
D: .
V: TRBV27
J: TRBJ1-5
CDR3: CASSLTRGGDQPQHF
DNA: TGTGCCAGCAGTTTGACTAGAGGGGGGGATCAGCCCCAGCATTTT

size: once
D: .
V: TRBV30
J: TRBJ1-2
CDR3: CAWSAGTRYGYTF
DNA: TGTGCCTGGAGCGCAGGGACTCGCTATGGCTACACCTTC

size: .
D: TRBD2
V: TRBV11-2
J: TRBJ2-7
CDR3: CASSLRGTSGRYSYEQYF
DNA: TGTGCCAGCAGCCTCCGTGGGACTAGCGGGAGATACTCCTACGAGCAGTACTTC

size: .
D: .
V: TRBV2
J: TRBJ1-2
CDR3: CASSGGTTIIRGYGYTF
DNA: TGTGCCAGCAGTGGCGGGACCACTATTATAAGGGGCTATGGCTACACCTTC

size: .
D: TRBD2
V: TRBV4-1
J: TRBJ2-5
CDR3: CASSQGGSSGALQETQYF
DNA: TGCGCCAGCAGCCAAGGAGGGTCGAGCGGGGCCCTTCAAGAGACCCAGTACTTC

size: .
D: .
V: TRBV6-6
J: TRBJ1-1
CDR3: CASSYGAGGNTEAFF
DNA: TGTGCCAGCAGTTACGGGGCTGGGGGGAACACTGAAGCTTTCTTT

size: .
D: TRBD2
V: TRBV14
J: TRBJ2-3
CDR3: CASSPSGTTQYF
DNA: TGTGCCAGCAGCCCTAGCGGGACTACGCAGTATTTT

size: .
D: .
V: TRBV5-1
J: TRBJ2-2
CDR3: CASSLAVDTGELFF
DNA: TGCGCCAGCAGCTTGGCCGTGGACACCGGGGAGCTGTTTTTT

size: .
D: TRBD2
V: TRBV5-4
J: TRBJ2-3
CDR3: CASSPDLAGGPDTQYF
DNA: TGTGCCAGCAGCCCGGATCTAGCGGGAGGGCCAGATACGCAGTATTTT

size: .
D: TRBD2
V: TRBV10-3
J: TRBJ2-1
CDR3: CAISAGLAGVDEQFF
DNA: TGTGCCATCAGTGCGGGACTAGCGGGAGTGGATGAGCAGTTCTTC

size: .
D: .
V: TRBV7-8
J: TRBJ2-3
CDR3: CASSPQPNTQYF
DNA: TGTGCCAGCAGTCCGCAGCCTAATACGCAGTATTTT

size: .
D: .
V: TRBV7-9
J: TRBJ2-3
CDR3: CASSIVEGGGTDTQYF
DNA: TGTGCCAGCAGCATAGTCGAGGGTGGAGGCACAGATACGCAGTATTTT

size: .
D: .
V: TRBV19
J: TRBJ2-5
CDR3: CASSIPSRRETQYF
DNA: TGTGCCAGTAGTATTCCGTCCCGGCGAGAGACCCAGTACTTC

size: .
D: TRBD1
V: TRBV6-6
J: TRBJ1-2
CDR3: CASSFDRAIYGYTF
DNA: TGTGCCAGCAGCTTTGACAGGGCCATCTATGGCTACACCTTC

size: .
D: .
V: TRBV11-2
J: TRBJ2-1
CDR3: CASRLAGEYYNEQFF
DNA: TGTGCCAGCAGACTAGCAGGGGAATACTACAATGAGCAGTTCTTC

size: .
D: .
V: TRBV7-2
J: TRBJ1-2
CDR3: CASSLVGGSNYGYTF
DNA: TGTGCCAGCAGCTTAGTTGGGGGAAGTAACTATGGCTACACCTTC

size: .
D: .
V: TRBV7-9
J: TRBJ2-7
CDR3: CASTLDGVNEQYF
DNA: TGTGCCAGCACCCTAGACGGGGTAAACGAGCAGTACTTC

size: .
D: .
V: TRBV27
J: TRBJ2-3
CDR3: CASSLSIGNADTQYF
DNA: TGTGCCAGCAGTTTATCGATCGGAAACGCAGATACGCAGTATTTT

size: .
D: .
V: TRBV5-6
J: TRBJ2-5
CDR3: CASSFIRDYQETQYF
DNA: TGTGCCAGCAGCTTTATACGCGACTACCAAGAGACCCAGTACTTC

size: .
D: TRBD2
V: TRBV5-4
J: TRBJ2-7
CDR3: CASSSGTSGSYEQYF
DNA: TGTGCCAGCAGCAGCGGGACTAGCGGGAGTTACGAGCAGTACTTC

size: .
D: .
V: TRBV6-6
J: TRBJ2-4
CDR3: CASWQNIQYF
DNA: TGTGCTAGCTGGCAAAACATTCAGTACTTC

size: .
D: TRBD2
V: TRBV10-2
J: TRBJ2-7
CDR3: CASTSTSGIGYEQYF
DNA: TGCGCCAGCACCTCCACTAGCGGGATAGGCTACGAGCAGTACTTC

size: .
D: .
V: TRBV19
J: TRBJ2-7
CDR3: CASSLGRSSYEQYF
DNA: TGTGCCAGTAGCCTGGGCAGGAGCTCCTACGAGCAGTACTTC

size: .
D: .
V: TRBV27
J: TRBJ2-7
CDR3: CASSNWTHSYEQYF
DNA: TGTGCCAGCAGTAACTGGACTCACTCCTACGAGCAGTACTTC

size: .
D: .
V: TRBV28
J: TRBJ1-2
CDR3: CASSSNNNYGYTF
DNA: TGTGCCAGCAGTTCAAATAACAACTATGGCTACACCTTC

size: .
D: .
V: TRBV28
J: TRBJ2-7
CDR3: CASSGREGVGEQYF
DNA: TGTGCCAGCAGTGGCCGTGAGGGGGTGGGCGAGCAGTACTTC

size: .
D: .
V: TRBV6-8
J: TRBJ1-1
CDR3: CASRDHTGSPEAFF
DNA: TGTGCCAGCAGAGACCACACAGGGAGCCCTGAAGCTTTCTTT

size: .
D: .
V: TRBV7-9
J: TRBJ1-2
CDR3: CASSRTAGAGYGYTF
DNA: TGTGCCAGCAGCCGAACCGCGGGGGCGGGGTATGGCTACACCTTC

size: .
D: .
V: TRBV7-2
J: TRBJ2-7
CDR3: CASSATFSGYEQYF
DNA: TGTGCCAGCAGCGCCACATTTAGCGGATACGAGCAGTACTTC

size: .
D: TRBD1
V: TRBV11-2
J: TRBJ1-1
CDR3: CASSWGQGAATEAFF
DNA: TGTGCCAGCAGCTGGGGACAGGGGGCAGCCACTGAAGCTTTCTTT

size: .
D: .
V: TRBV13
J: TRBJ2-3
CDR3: CASSSTGSTDTQYF
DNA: TGTGCCAGCAGCTCTACAGGGAGCACAGATACGCAGTATTTT

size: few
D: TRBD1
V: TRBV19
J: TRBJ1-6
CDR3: CASSIRDRGRNSPLHF
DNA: TGTGCCAGTAGTATACGGGACAGGGGACGAAATTCACCCCTCCACTTT

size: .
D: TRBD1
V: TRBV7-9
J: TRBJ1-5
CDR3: CASSFGTGDQPQHF
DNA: TGTGCCAGCAGCTTCGGGACAGGGGATCAGCCCCAGCATTTT

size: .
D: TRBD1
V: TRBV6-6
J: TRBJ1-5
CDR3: CASSILQGHQPQHF
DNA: TGTGCCAGCAGCATCCTACAGGGGCACCAGCCCCAGCATTTT

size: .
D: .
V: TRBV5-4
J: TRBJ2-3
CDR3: CASSSSTDTQYF
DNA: TGTGCCAGCAGCTCTAGCACAGATACGCAGTATTTT

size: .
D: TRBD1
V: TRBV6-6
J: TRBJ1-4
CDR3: CASSRDRGLLEKLFF
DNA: TGTGCCAGCAGCCGAGACAGGGGACTCCTTGAAAAACTGTTTTTT

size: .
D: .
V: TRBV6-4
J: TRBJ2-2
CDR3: CASSRDTGELFF
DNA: TGTGCCAGCAGCAGAGACACCGGGGAGCTGTTTTTT

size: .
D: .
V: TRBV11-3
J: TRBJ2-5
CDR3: CASSLGIGRETQYF
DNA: TGTGCCAGCAGCTTAGGTATAGGGCGGGAGACCCAGTACTTC

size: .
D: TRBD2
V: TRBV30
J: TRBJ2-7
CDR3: CAWNAGTTTYEQYF
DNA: TGTGCCTGGAATGCGGGGACTACAACCTACGAGCAGTACTTC

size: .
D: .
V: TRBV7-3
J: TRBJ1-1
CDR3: CASSLSANTEAFF
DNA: TGTGCCAGCAGTTTGTCGGCGAACACTGAAGCTTTCTTT

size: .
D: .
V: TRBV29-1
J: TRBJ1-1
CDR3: CSSQENTEAFF
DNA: TGCAGTTCACAGGAGAACACTGAAGCTTTCTTT

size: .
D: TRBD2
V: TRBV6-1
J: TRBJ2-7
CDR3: CASVPLPGGSYEQYF
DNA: TGTGCCAGCGTCCCACTCCCGGGAGGGAGCTACGAGCAGTACTTC

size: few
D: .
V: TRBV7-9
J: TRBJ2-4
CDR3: CASSLARGNLAKNIQYF
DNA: TGTGCCAGCAGCTTAGCCCGGGGTAACCTAGCCAAAAACATTCAGTACTTC